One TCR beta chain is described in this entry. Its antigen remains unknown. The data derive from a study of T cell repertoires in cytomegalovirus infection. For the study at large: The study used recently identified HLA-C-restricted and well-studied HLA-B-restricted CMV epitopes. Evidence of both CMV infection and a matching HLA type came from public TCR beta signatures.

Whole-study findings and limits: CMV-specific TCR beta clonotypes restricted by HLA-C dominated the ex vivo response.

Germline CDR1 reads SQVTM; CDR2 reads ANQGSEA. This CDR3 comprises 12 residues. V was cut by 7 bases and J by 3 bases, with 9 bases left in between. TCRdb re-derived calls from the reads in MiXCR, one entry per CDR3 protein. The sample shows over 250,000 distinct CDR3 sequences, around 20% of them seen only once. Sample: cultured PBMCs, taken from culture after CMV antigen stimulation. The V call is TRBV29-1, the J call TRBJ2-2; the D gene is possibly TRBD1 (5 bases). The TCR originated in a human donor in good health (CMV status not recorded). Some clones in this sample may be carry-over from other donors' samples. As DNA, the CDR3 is TGCAGCGCTATCAGGGACACCGGGGAGCTGTTTTTT. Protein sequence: CSAIRDTGELFF.